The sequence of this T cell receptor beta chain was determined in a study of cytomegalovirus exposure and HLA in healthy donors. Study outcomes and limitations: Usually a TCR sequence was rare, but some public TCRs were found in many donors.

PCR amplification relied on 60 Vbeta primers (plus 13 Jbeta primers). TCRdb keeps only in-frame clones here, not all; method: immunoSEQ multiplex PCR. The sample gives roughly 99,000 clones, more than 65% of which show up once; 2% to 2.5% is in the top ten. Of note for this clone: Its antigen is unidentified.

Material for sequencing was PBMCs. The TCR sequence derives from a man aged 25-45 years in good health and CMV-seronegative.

CDR3 sequence: CASSETGLKGEKLFF. The CDR3, as DNA: TGTGCCAGCAGTGAGACAGGCCTAAAAGGTGAAAAACTGTTTTTT. This chain joins TRBV2 and TRBJ1-4; D might be TRBD1 (6 bases). The CDR3 is made up of 15 amino acids. Looked up from germline, CDR1 is SNHLY and CDR2 is FYNNEI. V lost 3 bases and J 7 bases, leaving 15 bases between the germline ends.